This TCR beta chain was found in a study of breast tumors, draining lymph nodes, adjacent tissues. The CDR3 is 14 residues long. V lost 2 bases and J lost 7; bases outside the gene matches: 2. CDR1 is MDHEN and CDR2 is SYDVKM in the germline V gene. A few counts support this clonotype. TCRdb reanalysed the multiplex PCR reads using MiXCR and keeps one entry per CDR3 protein. The sample holds about 170,000 distinct CDR3 sequences; around a third are singletons and the top ten take 3.8%. Breast cancer patients provided tissue from their axillary draining lymph nodes. Sequenced input: axillary lymph node tissue. The chain links TRBV28 to TRBJ1-6; 7 nucleotides line up with TRBD1. The receptor was derived from a female donor with breast cancer. Some clones in this sample may be carry-over from other donors' samples. CDR3 bases: TGTGCCAGCAGTTTAGTCAGGGGGAATTCACCCCTCCACTTT. It codes for CASSLVRGNSPLHF.